This is a list of T cell receptor beta chains from one sample in a study of HIV-infected patients and healthy controls. Via MiXCR, TCRdb re-called the 5' RACE reads, giving one row per CDR3 protein. The table has around 62,000 distinct CDR3 sequences, 15% to 20% seen once. Material for sequencing was CD4+ T cells from blood. The receptors stem from a human donor in good health. CDR3s include the opening cysteine and the closing phenylalanine or tryptophan. Fields, in order: V gene, clone size, D gene, J gene, CDR3 protein, CDR3 DNA. The D gene is left open where the match is weak. For some rows the clone size is stated as once, few or many, or as a class when expanded; others skip it.

V: TRBV20-1; size: few; D: NA; J: TRBJ1-2; CDR3: CSARAGTSSNYGYTF; DNA: TGCAGTGCTAGAGCTGGGACAAGTTCTAACTATGGCTACACCTTC
V: TRBV7-2; size: many; D: TRBD1; J: TRBJ1-2; CDR3: CASDRADRYGYTF; DNA: TGTGCCAGTGACAGGGCCGATCGCTATGGCTACACCTTC
V: TRBV12-3/TRBV12-4; size: NA; D: TRBD1; J: TRBJ2-7; CDR3: CASSFGTGRPNEQYF; DNA: TGTGCCAGCAGTTTTGGGACAGGGCGCCCTAACGAGCAGTACTTC
V: TRBV7-9; size: NA; D: TRBD1; J: TRBJ1-1; CDR3: CASSAKDRERTEAFF; DNA: TGTGCCAGCAGCGCCAAAGACAGGGAACGGACTGAAGCTTTCTTT
V: TRBV20-1; size: once; D: TRBD1; J: TRBJ1-6; CDR3: CSARTGGANSPLHF; DNA: TGCAGTGCTCGAACAGGGGGCGCGAATTCACCCCTCCACTTT
V: TRBV3-1; size: NA; D: NA; J: TRBJ2-3; CDR3: CASSPHGYGTDTQYF; DNA: TGTGCCAGCAGTCCACACGGTTATGGGACAGATACGCAGTATTTT
V: TRBV6-5; size: NA; D: NA; J: TRBJ2-7; CDR3: CASSSGQYEQYF; DNA: TGTGCCAGCAGTTCCGGGCAATACGAGCAGTACTTC
V: TRBV3-2; size: many; D: NA; J: TRBJ2-7; CDR3: CASSQEGRTSGSYEQYF; DNA: TGTGCCAGCAGCCAAGAGGGGAGGACTAGCGGGAGTTACGAGCAGTACTTC
V: TRBV6-2/TRBV6-3; size: NA; D: TRBD2; J: TRBJ2-4; CDR3: CASRPTSALAKNIQYF; DNA: TGTGCCAGCAGGCCAACTAGCGCCCTAGCCAAAAACATTCAGTACTTC
V: TRBV7-2; size: many; D: TRBD2; J: TRBJ2-1; CDR3: CASSLAGAYYNEQFF; DNA: TGTGCCAGCAGCCTAGCGGGGGCATACTACAATGAGCAGTTCTTC
V: TRBV5-1; size: NA; D: NA; J: TRBJ1-1; CDR3: CASSLAGGAPSEAFF; DNA: TGCGCCAGCAGCTTGGCCGGGGGGGCGCCGTCTGAAGCTTTCTTT
V: TRBV14; size: NA; D: NA; J: TRBJ2-2; CDR3: CASSQFVGTGTSTGELFF; DNA: TGTGCCAGCAGCCAATTTGTCGGAACCGGGACATCCACCGGGGAGCTGTTTTTT
V: TRBV18; size: few; D: NA; J: TRBJ2-2; CDR3: CASSPQGTGELFF; DNA: TGTGCCAGCTCACCACAGGGCACCGGGGAGCTGTTTTTT
V: TRBV7-2; size: many; D: NA; J: TRBJ1-2; CDR3: CASGDNYGYTF; DNA: TGTGCCAGCGGAGATAACTATGGCTACACCTTC
V: TRBV30; size: many; D: NA; J: TRBJ1-2; CDR3: CAWSENGGYGYTF; DNA: TGTGCCTGGAGTGAAAACGGAGGGTATGGCTACACCTTC
V: TRBV12-3/TRBV12-4; size: NA; D: NA; J: TRBJ2-5; CDR3: CASSLNSGGATQYF; DNA: TGTGCCAGCAGTTTAAATTCAGGGGGGGCGACCCAGTACTTC
V: TRBV7-6; size: NA; D: TRBD1; J: TRBJ2-6; CDR3: CASSSARDRGFSGANVLTF; DNA: TGTGCCAGCAGCTCCGCCCGGGACAGGGGATTCTCTGGGGCCAACGTCCTGACTTTC
V: TRBV7-2; size: many; D: NA; J: TRBJ1-2; CDR3: CASSYESGRGYTF; DNA: TGTGCCAGCAGCTATGAGTCCGGTAGGGGCTACACCTTC
V: TRBV3-1; size: many; D: TRBD1; J: TRBJ1-1; CDR3: CASSQPDRGREAFF; DNA: TGTGCCAGCAGCCAACCTGACAGGGGGCGCGAAGCTTTCTTT
V: TRBV7-2; size: many; D: TRBD1; J: TRBJ2-3; CDR3: CASSSRTGGADTQYF; DNA: TGTGCCAGCAGCTCCAGGACAGGGGGCGCAGATACGCAGTATTTT
V: TRBV12-3/TRBV12-4; size: many; D: TRBD1; J: TRBJ1-3; CDR3: CASSLAGTGRNTIYF; DNA: TGTGCCAGCAGTTTAGCCGGGACAGGAAGAAACACCATATATTTT
V: TRBV27; size: many; D: NA; J: TRBJ2-1; CDR3: CASSPYVNKNNEQFF; DNA: TGTGCCAGCAGTCCGTACGTAAACAAGAACAATGAGCAGTTCTTC
V: TRBV10-3; size: few; D: NA; J: TRBJ2-2; CDR3: CAISPGTGELFF; DNA: TGTGCCATCAGTCCGGGGACGGGGGAGCTGTTTTTT
V: TRBV20-1; size: NA; D: NA; J: TRBJ1-1; CDR3: CSARDLRATNTEAFF; DNA: TGCAGTGCTAGAGATCTTAGGGCGACGAACACTGAAGCTTTCTTT
V: TRBV30; size: once; D: NA; J: TRBJ2-3; CDR3: CAWSRSSTDTQYF; DNA: TGTGCCTGGAGTCGGAGCAGCACAGATACGCAGTATTTT
V: TRBV28; size: NA; D: TRBD2; J: TRBJ2-5; CDR3: CASSLYASGRAEPYTQYF; DNA: TGTGCCAGCAGTTTATATGCTAGCGGGAGGGCCGAGCCATACACCCAGTACTTC
V: TRBV28; size: many; D: NA; J: TRBJ1-5; CDR3: CASSSGGASQPQHF; DNA: TGTGCCAGCAGCAGCGGGGGGGCCTCGCAGCCCCAGCATTTT
V: TRBV30; size: NA; D: NA; J: TRBJ1-4; CDR3: CAWSVGEKLFF; DNA: TGTGCCTGGAGTGTAGGGGAAAAACTGTTTTTT
V: TRBV4-1; size: many; D: TRBD1; J: TRBJ1-5; CDR3: CASSQDRGNQPQHF; DNA: TGCGCCAGCAGCCAGGACAGGGGCAATCAGCCCCAGCATTTT
V: TRBV24-1; size: many; D: NA; J: TRBJ1-2; CDR3: CATSGTANYGYTF; DNA: TGTGCCACCAGTGGGACGGCTAACTATGGCTACACCTTC